The present T cell receptor (beta chain) was sequenced within a study of blood T cell repertoires in COVID-19. Study in general: Both acute and convalescent COVID-19 samples were obtained from the United States, Italy and Spain. T cells, B-cell-depleted T cells, or PBMCs supplied cDNA or gDNA.

The CDR3 is made up of 17 amino acids. V gave up 3 bases and J gave up 0 bases, with 15 bases separating them. Germline V gene sequence: CDR1 WSHSY, CDR2 SAAADI. The authors' processing: By means of reference gene primer amplification, nucleated cell counts were estimated. Sequenced by immunoSEQ multiplex PCR; TCRdb stores in-frame clones only, minus some. D and trimming come from the DNA, and the V and J calls and clone size come from that table. The repertoire holds 81,000 or so clones, with roughly 92% as singletons. The chain employs TRBV10-2 and TRBJ2-1; D call uncertain. Sequencing was done on a sample of peripheral blood. This TCR came from a woman aged 55-75 years with active COVID-19. The CDR3 spells CASSDPTTSSSYNEQFF. The CDR3 DNA reads as TGCGCCAGCAGTGACCCGACAACCTCGAGCTCCTACAATGAGCAGTTCTTC.